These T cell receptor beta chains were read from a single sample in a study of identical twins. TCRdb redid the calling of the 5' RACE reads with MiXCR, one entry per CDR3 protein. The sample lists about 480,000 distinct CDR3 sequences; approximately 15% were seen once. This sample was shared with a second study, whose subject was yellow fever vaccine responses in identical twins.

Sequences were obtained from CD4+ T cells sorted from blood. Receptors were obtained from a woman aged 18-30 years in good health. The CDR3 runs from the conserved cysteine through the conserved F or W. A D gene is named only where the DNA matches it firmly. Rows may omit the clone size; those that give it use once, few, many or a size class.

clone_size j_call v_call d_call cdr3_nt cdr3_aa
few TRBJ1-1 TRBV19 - TGTGCCAGTAGCTCAGGGGTGGTCACTGAAGCTTTCTTT CASSSGVVTEAFF
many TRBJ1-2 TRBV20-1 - TGCAGTGCTCCAGGGTCTTGGGGCTATGGCTACACCTTC CSAPGSWGYGYTF
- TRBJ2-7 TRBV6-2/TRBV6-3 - TGTGCCAGCACTCCCCCTGGGTCCTTACCCTACGAGCAGTACTTC CASTPPGSLPYEQYF
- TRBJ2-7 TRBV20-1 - TGCAGTGCTAGAGATTGGGGGATCCGCTCGGGCGAGCAGTACTTC CSARDWGIRSGEQYF
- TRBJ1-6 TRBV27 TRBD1 TGTGCCAGCAGTGAGACAGGGGCCTATAATTCACCCCTCCACTTT CASSETGAYNSPLHF
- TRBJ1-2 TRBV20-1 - TGCAGTGCGCAGACTGACAGCTATGGCTACACCTTC CSAQTDSYGYTF
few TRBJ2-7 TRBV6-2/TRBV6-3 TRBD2 TGTGCCAGCAGTTACTCGGAGGGAGCGGGGACCCGTCCCGGACTTTTTTACCAGTACTTC CASSYSEGAGTRPGLFYQYF
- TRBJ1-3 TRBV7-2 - TGTGCCAGCAGCTTAGGCGGTTCTGGAAACACCATATATTTT CASSLGGSGNTIYF
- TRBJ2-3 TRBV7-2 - TGTGCCAGCAGCACCCGGCTAGCCGTCACAGATACGCAGTATTTT CASSTRLAVTDTQYF
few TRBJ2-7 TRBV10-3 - TGTGCCATCAGTGAACGGGCCGCATCCTACGAGCAGTACTTC CAISERAASYEQYF
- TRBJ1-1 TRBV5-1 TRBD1 TGCGCCAGCAGCTTGGCCCGCGGGACAGCATCGAACACTGAAGCTTTCTTT CASSLARGTASNTEAFF
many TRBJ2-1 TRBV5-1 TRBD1 TGCGCCAGCAGCCCCCCGACAGGGTACGAGCAGTTCTTC CASSPPTGYEQFF
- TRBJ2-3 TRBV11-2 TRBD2 TGTGCCAGCAGCTTCCGGGGGGTCGGAGATACGCAGTATTTT CASSFRGVGDTQYF
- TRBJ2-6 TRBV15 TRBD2 TGTGCCACCAGCTGGGGGGGATCCTCTGGGGCCAACGTCCTGACTTTC CATSWGGSSGANVLTF
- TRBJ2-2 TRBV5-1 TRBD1 TGCGCCAGCAGCTACCCCCCCGACAGGGGTAACACCGGGGAGCTGTTTTTT CASSYPPDRGNTGELFF